One sample yielded the 2 T cell receptor beta chains listed below, sequenced in a study of T cell responses to AZD1222 COVID-19 vaccine. Repertoires were generated with immunoSEQ multiplex PCR, while TCRdb's copy carries only in-frame clones and drops some. The sample carries more than 110,000 clones, roughly 92% recorded once. The specimen comprised peripheral blood, sampled on day 0 of AZD1222 vaccination. Receptors were obtained from an adult in good health.

The V and J genes are TRBV27 and TRBJ2-1; D is ambiguous. With 6 bases removed from V and 9 bases from J, the gap between germline ends came to 15 bases. This CDR3 has 13 residues. Germline V gene lookup returns CDR1 MNHEY and CDR2 SMNVEV (reference sequence). CDR3 coding DNA: TGTGCCAGCAGCGTCCACCCAACCAGTGAGCAGTTCTTC. Protein product: CASSVHPTSEQFF.

The chain combines TRBV7-9 with TRBJ2-7, with TRBD2 matching 9 bases. The J segment lost 4 bases and the V segment lost 4 bases, leaving 11 bases of the junction unmatched. Germline V gene data show CDR1 as SEHNR and CDR2 as FQNEAQ (reference sequence). The CDR3 has 16 residues. The CDR3 loop is CASSSAGGGAGYEQYF. CDR3 nucleotide sequence: TGTGCCAGCAGCTCCGCCGGCGGGGGGGCCGGGTACGAGCAGTACTTC.